The 32 T cell receptor beta chains reported below all come from one sample, sequenced in a study of cytomegalovirus exposure and HLA in healthy donors. Produced via immunoSEQ multiplex PCR; TCRdb's table is partial and in-frame only. The sample records about 63,000 clones, roughly 90% being singletons. Sequencing was performed on PBMCs. The source is a woman between 18 and 29 years old in good health and CMV-seronegative.

The rearrangement uses TRBV7-9 and TRBJ1-1; no reliable D call. This CDR3 contains 14 residues. CDR1 is SEHNR and CDR2 is FQNEAQ in the germline V gene (reference sequence). Trimming took 2 bases from V and 1 from J, leaving 8 bases between them. CDR3 nucleotides: TGTGCCAGCAGCTTACCGGTAGCGAACACTGAAGCTTTCTTT. Translating it yields CASSLPVANTEAFF.

The V gene is TRBV28, the J gene TRBJ2-3; 7 bases map to TRBD1. Unmatched junction bases numbered 2, after V lost 2 bases and J lost 3 bases. CDR3 length: 14 residues. Germline V gene sequence: CDR1 MDHEN, CDR2 SYDVKM. The chain's CDR3 is CASSLGQETDTQYF. Written as DNA, the CDR3 is TGTGCCAGCAGTTTAGGACAGGAGACAGATACGCAGTATTTT.

J is TRBJ2-1 and V is TRBV21-1; TRBD2, the D gene given by the table, was not confirmed from the DNA. TRBV21-1 is a pseudogene locus. This CDR3 is 18 amino acids long. Here the CDR3 reads CASSNVVFPGGKGNEQFF. The CDR3 DNA reads as TGTGCCAGCAGCAACGTAGTGTTTCCGGGAGGGAAAGGCAATGAGCAGTTCTTC.

V and J are TRBV2 and TRBJ2-3; no clear D. The V gene lost 8 bases and the J gene lost 2 bases, with 14 bases spanning the gap. Germline CDR1 and CDR2: SNHLY and FYNNEI. This CDR3 region has 14 residues. The CDR3: CASGRITTTDTQYF. The CDR3 nucleotides read TGTGCCAGCGGTAGAATTACCACCACAGATACGCAGTATTTT.

The rearrangement joins TRBV5-1 to TRBJ2-5, with D perhaps TRBD1 (6 bases). The germline V gene has CDR1 SGHRS and CDR2 YFSETQ. The CDR3 runs 13 residues. Deletions cut 5 bases from V and 0 bases from J, with 8 bases between. As DNA, the CDR3 is TGCGCCAGCAGGACAGGATACCAAGAGACCCAGTACTTC. Its protein product is CASRTGYQETQYF.

The J gene is TRBJ2-3, the V gene TRBV7-8, with D unresolved. Germline V CDR1 and CDR2: SGHVS, FQNEAQ. V lost 5 bases, J lost 4 bases, and 13 bases lay in between. The CDR3 is 14 amino acids. In DNA, the CDR3 is TGTGCCAGCAGCCGATTTAGAGTAGCAGATACGCAGTATTTT. As protein: CASSRFRVADTQYF.

The chain joins TRBV21-1 to TRBJ1-4; the table's D call, TRBD1, was not checked against the DNA. TRBV21-1 has pseudogene status. This CDR3 region has 15 residues. The CDR3: CASPAPGQTNEKLFF. In nucleotides, the CDR3 is TGTGCCAGCCCAGCTCCGGGACAGACTAATGAAAAACTGTTTTTT.

The V call is TRBV28, the J call TRBJ1-2; the D is unclear. Germline CDR1 is MDHEN and CDR2 is SYDVKM. The V end lost 2 bases, the J end lost 8 bases, and 15 bases lay between the germline ends. This CDR3 is 14 amino acids long. The CDR3 DNA reads TGTGCCAGCAGTTTAACAGCGGGTTTTGGAGGCTACACCTTC. Its protein product is CASSLTAGFGGYTF.

J is TRBJ1-6 and V is TRBV5-6, with D possibly being TRBD1 (6 bases). Trimming took 4 bases from V and 8 from J, leaving 13 bases between them. The CDR3 runs to 14 residues. Germline V CDR1 and CDR2: SGHDT, YYEEEE. In nucleotides, the CDR3 is TGTGCCAGCAGCGTGCCAGGGGCGCATTCACCCCTCCACTTT. This translates into CASSVPGAHSPLHF.

The rearrangement joins TRBV4-1 to TRBJ1-4; D remains unclear. This CDR3 spans 15 amino acids. Trimming removed 0 bases at V and 8 bases at J, with 13 bases between. Per germline, CDR1 MGHRA and CDR2 YSYEKL. CDR3 DNA: TGCGCCAGCAGCCAAGAAGACTTCTCGAGGGAAAAACTGTTTTTT. Translation gives CASSQEDFSREKLFF.

The chain has TRBV15 and TRBJ2-7; a weak D match, TRBD1 (6 bases). This CDR3 comprises 13 residues. V dropped 0 bases and J dropped 8 bases, with 11 bases sitting between them. Per the germline V gene, CDR1 is LNHNV and CDR2 is YYDKDF (reference sequence). CDR3 coding DNA: TGTGCCACCAGCAGAGAGGGGGCAGGCAAGCAGTACTTC. Protein sequence: CATSREGAGKQYF.

This chain links TRBV4-1 with TRBJ2-1; 13 nucleotides align to TRBD2. Trimming took 0 bases from V and 6 from J; bases not matched to a gene: 5. Germline lookup yields CDR1 MGHRA and CDR2 YSYEKL. CDR3 length equals 17 residues. CDR3 region: CASSQEGTSGGANEQFF. Here the CDR3 DNA reads TGCGCCAGCAGCCAAGAGGGAACTAGCGGGGGGGCCAATGAGCAGTTCTTC.

This chain uses TRBV10-2 with TRBJ1-2, with unresolved D. This CDR3 has 14 residues. V was trimmed by 1 base and J by 0 bases, leaving 6 bases between them. Germline lookup yields CDR1 WSHSY and CDR2 SAAADI. Here the CDR3 reads CASSELGPNYGYTF. The CDR3, as DNA: TGCGCCAGCAGTGAGTTGGGCCCTAACTATGGCTACACCTTC.

The chain uses TRBV5-1 and TRBJ1-2; D is possibly TRBD1 (6 bases). The CDR3 loop spans 15 amino acids. V lost 0 bases, J lost 6 bases, and 15 bases lay in between. In germline, CDR1 is SGHRS, CDR2 YFSETQ. The CDR3 spells CASSLAPNRENGYTF. The CDR3 DNA is TGCGCCAGCAGCTTGGCCCCCAACAGGGAGAATGGCTACACCTTC.

In its sample, this clone was seen once. J is TRBJ1-2 and V is TRBV30; D unclear. V was shortened by 3 bases and J by 5 bases, with 4 bases between the two germline ends. The germline V gene encodes CDR1 GTSNPN and CDR2 SVGIG (reference sequence). The CDR3 spans 10 residues. This CDR3 reads CAWRAYGYTF. In DNA form, the CDR3 reads TGTGCCTGGAGGGCATATGGCTACACCTTC.

The rearrangement joins TRBV5-6 to TRBJ2-7, with 10 nucleotides matching TRBD2. The CDR3 contains 14 residues. The germline gives CDR1 SGHDT, CDR2 YYEEEE. Trimming took 4 bases from V and 3 from J; bases not matched to a gene: 4. For the CDR3, the DNA is TGTGCCAGCAGCCTTAGCGGGGGGTACTACGAGCAGTACTTC. It is translated as CASSLSGGYYEQYF.

The rearrangement links TRBV11-2 to TRBJ2-2, with 9 bases lining up with TRBD2. Looked up from germline, CDR1 is SGHAT and CDR2 is FQNNGV. V was pared by 1 base and J by 4 bases, with 4 bases of the junction left unmatched. The CDR3 has 16 residues. The DNA for the CDR3 is TGTGCCAGCAGCTTAGCACGGCGGGGGGGCACCGGGGAGCTGTTTTTT. This encodes CASSLARRGGTGELFF.

The rearrangement uses TRBV6-4 and TRBJ1-5; D is perhaps TRBD1 (5 bases). The CDR3 covers 15 residues. Germline V lookup: CDR1 MRHNA, CDR2 SNTAGT. Trimming took off 6 bases at V and 9 bases at J, with 21 bases between the two ends. The CDR3 loop reads CASRQTGTPSLPQHF. DNA of the CDR3: TGTGCCAGCAGGCAGACCGGGACTCCGAGCTTGCCCCAGCATTTT.

The rearrangement uses TRBV18 and TRBJ2-7, with TRBD2 matching 10 bases. Trimming removed 6 bases from V and 2 bases from J; junction bases left unmatched: 10. The CDR3 is made up of 16 amino acids. Germline CDR1 is KGHSH and CDR2 is LQKENI. In DNA, the CDR3 is TGTGCCAGCTCGGGCGGGCTAGCGGGGGATGCCTACGAGCAGTACTTC. Translating it yields CASSGGLAGDAYEQYF. The complete variable domain, with remaining parts taken from reference TRBV18 and TRBJ2-7, reads NAGVMQNPRHLVRRRGQEARLRCSPMKGHSHVYWYRQLPEEGLKFMVYLQKENIIDESGMPKERFSAEFPKEGPSILRIQQVVRGDSAAYFCASSGGLAGDAYEQYFGPGTRLTVT.

This chain links TRBV18 with TRBJ1-5, with TRBD1 matching over 9 bases. CDR1 is KGHSH and CDR2 is LQKENI in the germline V gene. Trimming at V came to 6 bases and at J to 5 bases, leaving 8 bases not matched to a gene. The CDR3 consists of 15 residues. CDR3 in DNA: TGTGCCAGCTCCCCCTCGGACAGGGGATATCAGCCCCAGCATTTT. Its protein product is CASSPSDRGYQPQHF. Complete variable domain (other parts from reference TRBV18 and TRBJ1-5): NAGVMQNPRHLVRRRGQEARLRCSPMKGHSHVYWYRQLPEEGLKFMVYLQKENIIDESGMPKERFSAEFPKEGPSILRIQQVVRGDSAAYFCASSPSDRGYQPQHFGDGTRLSIL.

CDR3 DNA: TGTGCCAGCAGCAAACTAGCGGGGGGAAACAATGAGCAGTTCTTC. It encodes CASSKLAGGNNEQFF. This chain uses TRBV9 with TRBJ2-1; 12 nucleotides agree with TRBD2. The V and J ends lost 4 bases and 5 bases, in that order; junction bases with no gene match: 4. Germline-derived CDR1 and CDR2 are SGDLS and YYNGEE. The CDR3 runs to 15 residues. Combining the CDR3 with reference TRBV9 and TRBJ2-1 gives the whole variable domain DSGVTQTPKHLITATGQRVTLRCSPRSGDLSVYWYQQSLDQGLQFLIQYYNGEERAKGNILERFSAQQFPDLHSELNLSSLELGDSALYFCASSKLAGGNNEQFFGPGTRLTVL.

The rearrangement joins TRBV4-2 to TRBJ2-7; 10 nucleotides align to TRBD2. The germline V gene encodes CDR1 LGHNA and CDR2 YNFKEQ. Trimming cost V 0 bases and J 0 bases; bases outside gene matches: 11. The CDR3 has 19 residues. DNA of the CDR3: TGTGCCAGCAGCCAAGATCTAGGGACTAGCGAAACTCTCTCCTACGAGCAGTACTTC. Translated: CASSQDLGTSETLSYEQYF.

The V gene is TRBV7-9, the J gene TRBJ2-1; TRBD2 is a possible D gene (7 bases). This CDR3 has 12 residues. V was shortened by 5 bases and J by 12 bases, with 14 bases between the two germline ends. CDR1 is SEHNR and CDR2 is FQNEAQ in the germline V gene (reference sequence). This CDR3 reads CASSLLGGVQFF. CDR3 nucleotide sequence: TGTGCCAGCAGCCTCCTAGGGGGGGTGCAGTTCTTC.

J is TRBJ2-1 and V is TRBV19; no definite D call. The germline V gene has CDR1 LNHDA and CDR2 SQIVND (reference sequence). The ends were cut back, 4 bases at V and 7 bases at J, with 11 bases in the middle. This CDR3 is built from 13 residues. Here the CDR3 reads CASSTRRRNEQFF. The CDR3 nucleotides are TGTGCCAGTAGTACTAGAAGAAGGAATGAGCAGTTCTTC.

The chain recombines TRBV11-2 with TRBJ2-3; TRBD2 is a possible D gene (7 bases). This CDR3 comprises 15 residues. Trimming shortened V by 4 bases and J by 7 bases, and 18 bases separated the two germline ends. Germline V CDR1 and CDR2: SGHAT, FQNNGV. CDR3 sequence: CASSSRGAAGNTQYF. DNA of the CDR3: TGTGCCAGCAGCTCCCGGGGGGCGGCCGGGAATACGCAGTATTTT.

The rearrangement joins TRBV28 to TRBJ2-3; tentative D call: TRBD2 (7 bases). The CDR3 extends over 16 amino acids. Trimming took off 2 bases at V and 0 bases at J, with 12 bases between the two ends. Germline V lookup: CDR1 MDHEN, CDR2 SYDVKM. The CDR3 nucleotides are TGTGCCAGCAGTTTAAACAGGGAGGGTAGCACAGATACGCAGTATTTT. Encoded protein: CASSLNREGSTDTQYF.

The chain joins TRBV15 to TRBJ2-3; 9 positions agree with TRBD2. The CDR3 has 15 residues. J was trimmed by 3 bases and V by 3 bases; bases with no gene match: 4. Germline CDR1 and CDR2: LNHNV and YYDKDF (reference sequence). CDR3 sequence (DNA): TGTGCCACCAGCAGGGCTAGCGGGGAAACAGATACGCAGTATTTT. Protein: CATSRASGETDTQYF.

This chain uses TRBV6-5 with TRBJ1-2; D possibly corresponds to TRBD1 (5 bases). The V and J ends lost 6 bases and 4 bases respectively, with 9 bases between them. CDR3 length equals 12 residues. In germline, CDR1 is MNHEY, CDR2 SVGAGI. The CDR3 sequence: CASRGQFYGYTF. CDR3 DNA: TGTGCCAGCAGGGGGCAGTTCTATGGCTACACCTTC.

J is TRBJ2-1 and V is TRBV7-2; D might be TRBD1 (5 bases). CDR1 is SGHTA and CDR2 is FQGNSA in the germline V gene. V lost 6 bases and J 4 bases, leaving 16 bases between the germline ends. There are 15 residues in the CDR3. CDR3 bases: TGTGCCAGCAGTTTCAGGGTAAACCCGTACAATGAGCAGTTCTTC. Its translation: CASSFRVNPYNEQFF.

This rearrangement joins TRBV27 to TRBJ2-7; 9 nucleotides align to TRBD1. The CDR3 has 14 residues. Germline V gene lookup returns CDR1 MNHEY and CDR2 SMNVEV (reference sequence). The trim removed 8 bases at V and 6 bases at J, leaving 11 bases unmatched. CDR3 coding DNA: TGTGCCAGCGGGGCGGGGGACAGGGTTTTCGAGCAGTACTTC. This codes for CASGAGDRVFEQYF.

The chain employs TRBV4-1 and TRBJ1-1; D ambiguous. This CDR3 is 14 amino acids long. Per germline, CDR1 MGHRA and CDR2 YSYEKL. V lost 2 bases, J lost 2 bases, and 9 bases lay in between. The CDR3 DNA reads TGCGCCAGCAGCCAATTTAGTGGTAACACTGAAGCTTTCTTT. Amino acids: CASSQFSGNTEAFF.

V usage is TRBV11-2 and J usage is TRBJ2-3; 12 bases are shared with TRBD2. The junction had 10 bases not matched to a gene; V was cut back by 2 bases and J by 4 bases. The CDR3 has 18 residues. Looked up from germline, CDR1 is SGHAT and CDR2 is FQNNGV. As DNA, the CDR3 is TGTGCCAGCAGCTTATTCCTAGCGGGGGGGCGGTCCGCAGATACGCAGTATTTT. Translated, it gives CASSLFLAGGRSADTQYF.